What follows are 4 T cell receptor beta chains derived from one specimen sequenced in a study of cytomegalovirus exposure and HLA in healthy donors. Amplification used 60 Vbeta primers and 13 Jbeta primers. Method: immunoSEQ multiplex PCR; TCRdb's copy keeps in-frame clones and lacks some. The repertoire holds roughly 100,000 clones, with roughly 15% as singletons. Sample: PBMCs. Source of these receptors: a female donor in good health and CMV-seronegative.

The table lists this clone with a few counts. The rearrangement joins TRBV30 to TRBJ2-3, with 9 bases aligning to TRBD1. The germline CDR1 and CDR2 sequences are GTSNPN and SVGIG (reference sequence). CDR3 length equals 15 residues. V lost 3 bases and J lost 4; bases outside the gene matches: 8. The CDR3 DNA sequence: TGTGCCTGGAGGTGGGGACAGGGAAGAGCAGATACGCAGTATTTT. Translating gives CAWRWGQGRADTQYF.

This clone was found a few times. The chain recombines TRBV25-1 with TRBJ2-2; 7 nucleotides align to TRBD1. The CDR3 length is 16 residues. Trimming removed 3 bases from V and 2 bases from J; junction bases left unmatched: 6. Per the germline V gene, CDR1 is MGHDK and CDR2 is SYGVNS. Here the CDR3 reads CASSDPGGPNTGELFF. DNA for the CDR3: TGTGCCAGCAGTGATCCAGGGGGACCCAACACCGGGGAGCTGTTTTTT.

This clone has a handful of counts. The chain couples TRBV7-2 to TRBJ1-5; 7 nucleotides line up with TRBD1. The CDR3 totals 15 residues. Germline-derived CDR1 and CDR2 are SGHTA and FQGNSA. V trimming: 5 bases; J trimming: 0 bases; junction bases outside the gene matches: 4. The CDR3 protein is CASSLTGRSNQPQHF. The CDR3 region has the DNA TGTGCCAGCAGCCTGACAGGGCGTAGCAATCAGCCCCAGCATTTT.

The chain has TRBV5-8 and TRBJ1-2, with TRBD1 matching over 9 bases. J was trimmed by 6 bases and V by 4 bases; bases with no gene match: 7. Germline V gene sequence: CDR1 SGHTS, CDR2 YDEGEE. This CDR3 comprises 14 residues. The DNA of the CDR3 is TGTGCCAGCAGCCAACTACAGGGGGCGCATGGCTACACCTTC. Translating it yields CASSQLQGAHGYTF.